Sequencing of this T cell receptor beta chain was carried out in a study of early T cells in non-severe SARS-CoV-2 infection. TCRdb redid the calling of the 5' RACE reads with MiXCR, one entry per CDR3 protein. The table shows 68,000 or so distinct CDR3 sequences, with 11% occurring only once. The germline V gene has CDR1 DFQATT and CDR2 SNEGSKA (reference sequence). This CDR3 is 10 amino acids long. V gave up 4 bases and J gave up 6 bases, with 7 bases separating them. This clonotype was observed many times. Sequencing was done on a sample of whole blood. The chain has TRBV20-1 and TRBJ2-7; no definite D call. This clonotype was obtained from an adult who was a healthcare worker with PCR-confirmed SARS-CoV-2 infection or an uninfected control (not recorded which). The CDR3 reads CSAKVSEQYF. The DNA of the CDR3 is TGCAGTGCTAAGGTCTCCGAGCAGTACTTC.